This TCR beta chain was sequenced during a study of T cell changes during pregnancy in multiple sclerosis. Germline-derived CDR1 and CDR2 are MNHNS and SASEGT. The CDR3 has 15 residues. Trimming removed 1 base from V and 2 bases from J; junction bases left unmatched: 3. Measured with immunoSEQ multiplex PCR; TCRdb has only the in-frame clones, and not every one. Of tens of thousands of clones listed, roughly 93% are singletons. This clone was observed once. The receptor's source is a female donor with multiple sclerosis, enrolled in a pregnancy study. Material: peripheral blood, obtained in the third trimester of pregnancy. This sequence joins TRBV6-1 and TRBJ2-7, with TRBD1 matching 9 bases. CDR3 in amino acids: CASSEEGTGPYEQYF. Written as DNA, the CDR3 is TGTGCCAGCAGTGAAGAAGGGACAGGGCCCTACGAGCAGTACTTC.